This TCR beta chain was recorded in a study of T cell repertoires in cytomegalovirus infection. Study-level background: HLA-C-restricted CMV epitopes, recently identified, and well-studied HLA-B-restricted ones were used by the study.

V was clipped by 4 bases and J by 6 bases, with 22 bases between them. CDR1 and CDR2 (germline): LGHNA, YSLEER. The CDR3 consists of 16 residues. With respect to this clonotype: The antigen is not known.

Each CDR3 protein is one row after TCRdb ran MiXCR on the reads. This table has 150,000 or so distinct CDR3 sequences, roughly a fifth appearing once. The genes are TRBV4-3 and TRBJ2-7; D possibly corresponds to TRBD1 (5 bases). The sequence derives from a human donor in good health (CMV status not recorded). Some clones in this sample may be carry-over from other donors' samples. Sequenced here: CD8+ T cells from cultured PBMCs, sampled from culture after CMV antigen stimulation. The CDR3, as DNA: TGCGCCAGCAGCCTCGGACACTCTGGTCCCTCCGGCGAGCAGTACTTC. Translating it yields CASSLGHSGPSGEQYF.